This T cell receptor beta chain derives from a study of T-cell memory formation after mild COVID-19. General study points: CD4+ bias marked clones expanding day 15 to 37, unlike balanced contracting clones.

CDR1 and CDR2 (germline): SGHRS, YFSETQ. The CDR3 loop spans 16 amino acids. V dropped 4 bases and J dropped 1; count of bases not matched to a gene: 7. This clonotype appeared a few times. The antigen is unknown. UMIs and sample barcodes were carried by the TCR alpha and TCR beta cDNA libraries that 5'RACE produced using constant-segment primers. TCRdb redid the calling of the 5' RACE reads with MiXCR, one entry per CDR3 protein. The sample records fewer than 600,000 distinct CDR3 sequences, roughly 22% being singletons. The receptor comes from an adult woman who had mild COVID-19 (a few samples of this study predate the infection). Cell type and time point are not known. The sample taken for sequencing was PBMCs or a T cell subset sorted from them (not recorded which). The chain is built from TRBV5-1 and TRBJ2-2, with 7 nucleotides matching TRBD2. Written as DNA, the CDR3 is TGCGCCAGCAGCCCGAGGGCGGGGGTGAACACCGGGGAGCTGTTTTTT. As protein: CASSPRAGVNTGELFF. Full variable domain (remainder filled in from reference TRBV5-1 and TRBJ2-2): KAGVTQTPRYLIKTRGQQVTLSCSPISGHRSVSWYQQTPGQGLQFLFEYFSETQRNKGNFPGRFSGRQFSNSRSEMNVSTLELGDSALYLCASSPRAGVNTGELFFGEGSRLTVL.